This is a list of T cell receptor beta chains from one sample in a study of naive and memory T cell subsets. TCRdb itself ran the UMI-ligation and nested PCR reads through MiXCR, one entry per CDR3 protein. The sample has approximately 90,000 distinct CDR3 sequences, around 10% seen once; the top ten hold just over 0.13%. Source material: naive CD4+ T cells from blood. These TCRs come from a human donor in good health. Each CDR3 is given with its conserved first and last residue.

TRBJ1-4,13,TRBV10-3,CASARTAGEKLFF
TRBJ2-7,16,TRBV28,CASSLFPRTGGNRQYF
TRBJ1-1,10,TRBV29-1,CSVSDTEAFF
TRBJ2-3,15,TRBV6-2/TRBV6-3,CASSDSTGERHTQYF
TRBJ1-2,13,TRBV19,CASSKGTNYGYTF
TRBJ2-6,18,TRBV18,CASSPVAGTPSGANVLTF
TRBJ2-7,15,TRBV6-2/TRBV6-3,CASSYGVAGDLLGNF
TRBJ2-3,14,TRBV20-1,CSASRLAGGDTQYF
TRBJ2-1,14,TRBV20-1,CSARGRQGANEQFF
TRBJ1-2,13,TRBV11-2,CASSLGQGYGYTF
TRBJ2-1,17,TRBV15,CATRSSGGRGSYNEQFF
TRBJ2-1,17,TRBV20-1,CSAPGTSGWYSYNEQFF
TRBJ1-6,16,TRBV14,CASSQEIAGGKSPLHF
TRBJ1-1,13,TRBV3-1,CASSHTVNTEAFF